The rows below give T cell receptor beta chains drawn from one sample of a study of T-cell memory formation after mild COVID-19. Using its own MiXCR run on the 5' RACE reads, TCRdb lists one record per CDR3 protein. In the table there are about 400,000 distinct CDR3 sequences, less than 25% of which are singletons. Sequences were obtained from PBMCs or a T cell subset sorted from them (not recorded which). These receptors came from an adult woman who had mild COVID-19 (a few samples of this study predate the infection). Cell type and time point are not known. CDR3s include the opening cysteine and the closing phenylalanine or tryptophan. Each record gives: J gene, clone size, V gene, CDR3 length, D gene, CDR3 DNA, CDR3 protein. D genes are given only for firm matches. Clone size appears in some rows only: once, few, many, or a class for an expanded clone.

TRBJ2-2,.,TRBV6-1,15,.,TGTGCCAGCAGCCAGTCTGAAGCGAACACCGGGGAGCTGTTTTTT,CASSQSEANTGELFF
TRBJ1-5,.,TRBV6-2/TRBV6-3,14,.,TGTGCCAGCAGTTACATCGACACGACTCAGCCCCAGCATTTT,CASSYIDTTQPQHF
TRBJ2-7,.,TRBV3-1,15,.,TGTGCCAGCAGCCAAGTTCGTACGGGGGCGAAAGAGCAGTACTTC,CASSQVRTGAKEQYF
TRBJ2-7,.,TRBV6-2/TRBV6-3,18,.,TGTGCCAGCTCACGAGTTTTTGGAAGGACACGCAGCCCCCACGAGCAGTACTTC,CASSRVFGRTRSPHEQYF
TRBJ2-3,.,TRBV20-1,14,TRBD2,TGCAGTGCTAGGACTAGCGGGGGGCTGGGTACGCAGTATTTT,CSARTSGGLGTQYF
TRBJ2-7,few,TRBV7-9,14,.,TGTGCCAGCAGCTGGTACGGGGGGCTCTACGAGCAGTACTTC,CASSWYGGLYEQYF
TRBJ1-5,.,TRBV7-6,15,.,TGTGCCAGCAGCTTAGTGGACGGAGGGAATCAGCCCCAGCATTTT,CASSLVDGGNQPQHF
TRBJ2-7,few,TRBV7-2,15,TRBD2,TGTGCCAGCAGCTCGGGGCCTAGCGGGAGTTACGAGCAGTACTTC,CASSSGPSGSYEQYF
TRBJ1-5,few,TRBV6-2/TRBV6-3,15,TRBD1,TGTGCCAGCAGATGGACAGGCAATAGCAATCAGCCCCAGCATTTT,CASRWTGNSNQPQHF
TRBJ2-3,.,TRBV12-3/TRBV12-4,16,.,TGTGCCAGCAGCTTTCCGTCTTCAAGGCCCACAGATACGCAGTATTTT,CASSFPSSRPTDTQYF
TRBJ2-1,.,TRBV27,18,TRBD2,TGTGCCAGCAGTTTATGGCAGCGGGAGGGCCCGAGTTGGACTGAGCAGTTCTTC,CASSLWQREGPSWTEQFF
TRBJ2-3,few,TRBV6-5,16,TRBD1,TGTGCCAGCAGGCCGGGCGGGACAGGGAGTCGGGATACGCAGTATTTT,CASRPGGTGSRDTQYF
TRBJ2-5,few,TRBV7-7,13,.,TGTGCTAGCAGCCCCTTTAGGGGTGAGACCCAGTACTTC,CASSPFRGETQYF
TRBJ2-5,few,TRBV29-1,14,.,TGCAGCGCCCATAGGGGGACATACCAAGAGACCCAGTACTTC,CSAHRGTYQETQYF
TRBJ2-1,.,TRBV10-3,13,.,TGTGCCATCAGTCCCGACACTTACAATGAGCAGTTCTTC,CAISPDTYNEQFF
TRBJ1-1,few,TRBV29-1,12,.,TGCAGCGTTGGAAATGGGTGGGGAGAAGCTTTCTTT,CSVGNGWGEAFF
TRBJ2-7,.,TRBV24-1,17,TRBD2,TGTGCCACCAGTGATAGAGTCGGACTAGCGGGAGTTCACGAGCAGTACTTC,CATSDRVGLAGVHEQYF
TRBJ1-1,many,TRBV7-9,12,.,TGTGCCAGCGAGGGGATGAACACTGAAGCTTTCTTT,CASEGMNTEAFF
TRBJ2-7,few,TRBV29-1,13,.,TGCAGCGTTGAAGAGGGGGGCACGGACGAGCAGTACTTC,CSVEEGGTDEQYF
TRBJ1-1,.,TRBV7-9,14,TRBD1,TGTGCCAGCAGCCTAAGGGGGCCTAGCACTGAAGCTTTCTTT,CASSLRGPSTEAFF
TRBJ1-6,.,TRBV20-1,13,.,TGCAGTGCTAGACAAGGAACGGGTTCACCCCTCCACTTT,CSARQGTGSPLHF
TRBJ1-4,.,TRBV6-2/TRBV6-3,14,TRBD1,TGTGCCAGCAGTTCCGGACAGGCATATGAAAAACTGTTTTTT,CASSSGQAYEKLFF
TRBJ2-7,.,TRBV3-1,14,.,TGTGCCAGCAGCCTCTTGTCGTCAGGGAACGAGCAGTACTTC,CASSLLSSGNEQYF
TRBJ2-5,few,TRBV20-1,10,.,TGCAGTGCTAGAGACGGACCTCCCTCTTTC,CSARDGPPSF
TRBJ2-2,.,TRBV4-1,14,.,TGCGCCAGCAGCCAAGAGGTCAACACCGGGGAGCTGTTTTTT,CASSQEVNTGELFF
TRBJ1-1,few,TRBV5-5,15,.,TGTGCCAGCAGCTTGCTTGCACGGACTTACACTGAAGCTTTCTTT,CASSLLARTYTEAFF
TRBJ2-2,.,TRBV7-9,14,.,TGTGCCAGCAGCTTCGAAAAGCGCACCGGGGAGCTGTTTTTT,CASSFEKRTGELFF
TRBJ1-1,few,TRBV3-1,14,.,TGTGCCAGCAGCCAAGATCAAGGGATCACTGAAGCTTTCTTT,CASSQDQGITEAFF
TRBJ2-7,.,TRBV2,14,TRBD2,TGTGCCAGCAGTTGGGCTAGCGGGATCTACGAGCAGTACTTC,CASSWASGIYEQYF
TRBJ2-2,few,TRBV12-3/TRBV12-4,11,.,TGTGCCAGCAGACAGGCCGGGGAGCTGTTTTTT,CASRQAGELFF
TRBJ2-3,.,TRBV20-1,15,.,TGCAGTGCTAGCCGCGTGGGGAGAGGGGGGGATACGCAGTATTTT,CSASRVGRGGDTQYF
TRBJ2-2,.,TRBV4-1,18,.,TGCGCCAGCAGCCATCCACGGCACAGCCTATCGAACACCGGGGAGCTGTTTTTT,CASSHPRHSLSNTGELFF
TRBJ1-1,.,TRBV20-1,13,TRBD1,TGCAGTGCCGTGACAGGGGAGGAAGGGTTAGCTTTCTTT,CSAVTGEEGLAFF
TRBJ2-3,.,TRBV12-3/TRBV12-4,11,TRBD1,TGTGCCAGCAGAGACAGGGGGACGCAGTATTTT,CASRDRGTQYF
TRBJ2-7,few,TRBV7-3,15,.,TGTGCCAGCAGCTTAACGGACAGTAAGACCTACGAGCAGTACTTC,CASSLTDSKTYEQYF
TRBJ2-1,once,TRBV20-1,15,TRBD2,TGCAGTGCTAGGCAAGCGGGAGGAGGCAGGAATGAGCAGTTCTTC,CSARQAGGGRNEQFF
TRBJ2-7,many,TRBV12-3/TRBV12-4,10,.,TGTGCCAGCAGTTTAGACGAGCAGTACTTC,CASSLDEQYF
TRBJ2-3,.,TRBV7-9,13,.,TGTGCCAGCAGCTTAGCCCTCATCGATACGCAGTATTTT,CASSLALIDTQYF
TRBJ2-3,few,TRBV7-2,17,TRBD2,TGTGCCAGCAGCTCCGGTAGCGGGAGAGGAGGAACAGATACGCAGTATTTT,CASSSGSGRGGTDTQYF
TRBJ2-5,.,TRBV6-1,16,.,TGTGCCAGCAGTGAAGAAGGTCTTTGGGGCTCAGAGACCCAGTACTTC,CASSEEGLWGSETQYF